This is a list of T cell receptor beta chains from one sample in a study of blood T cell repertoires in COVID-19. Clones were sequenced by immunoSEQ multiplex PCR, and TCRdb holds only the in-frame ones, with some missing. This sample yields roughly 98,000 clones, of which 82% are seen a single time; 11% belongs to the top ten. The sequencing sample was made of peripheral blood. The receptors come from a man in his 70s with active or convalescent COVID-19. CDR3s include the opening cysteine and the closing phenylalanine or tryptophan. The D gene is left open where the match is weak. Size values are once, few and many counts, or a class for expanded clones, and some rows have none.

>TRBD1|once|TRBJ2-1|TRBV5-1
CASSTTGGYNEQFF
TGCGCCAGCAGCACTACAGGGGGATACAATGAGCAGTTCTTC
>TRBD1|.|TRBJ2-3|TRBV5-1
CASSQGQVADTQYF
TGCGCCAGCAGCCAAGGACAGGTAGCAGATACGCAGTATTTT
>TRBD1|.|TRBJ1-2|TRBV4-3
CASSHLIDRVDGYTF
TGCGCCAGCAGCCACCTAATAGACAGGGTCGATGGCTACACCTTC
>.|.|TRBJ2-1|TRBV6-5
CASSYLGAYNEQFF
TGTGCCAGCAGTTACTTAGGAGCCTACAATGAGCAGTTCTTC
>TRBD1|.|TRBJ2-4|TRBV19
CASRGTGVLAKNIQYF
TGTGCCAGTAGAGGGACAGGGGTACTAGCCAAAAACATTCAGTACTTC
>.|.|TRBJ1-2|TRBV4-1
CASSQGGNANYGYTF
TGCGCCAGCAGCCAAGGAGGTAACGCTAACTATGGCTACACCTTC
>TRBD1|.|TRBJ1-6|TRBV5-4
CASSGGQATSYNSPLHF
TGTGCCAGCAGCGGCGGACAGGCGACCTCCTATAATTCACCCCTCCACTTT
>TRBD2|.|TRBJ2-7|TRBV30
CAWSVRRTSRNEQYF
TGTGCCTGGAGTGTACGTAGGACTAGCAGGAACGAGCAGTACTTC
>.|.|TRBJ2-2|TRBV25-1
CASTSTGELFF
TGTGCCAGCACTTCCACCGGGGAGCTGTTTTTT
>.|.|TRBJ2-5|TRBV30
CAWSRGETQYF
TGTGCCTGGAGCAGGGGAGAGACCCAGTACTTC
>TRBD1|once|TRBJ1-5|TRBV4-1
CASSQETGMNQPQHF
TGCGCCAGCAGCCAGGAGACAGGGATGAATCAGCCCCAGCATTTT
>TRBD2|.|TRBJ2-1|TRBV7-6
CASSFAGTSVNEQFF
TGTGCCAGCAGCTTCGCCGGGACTAGCGTCAATGAGCAGTTCTTC
>.|.|TRBJ2-1|TRBV30
CAWSQYNEQFF
TGTGCCTGGAGTCAATACAATGAGCAGTTCTTC
>.|.|TRBJ2-5|TRBV7-3
CASSLIPEETQYF
TGTGCCAGCAGCTTAATCCCGGAAGAGACCCAGTACTTC
>.|.|TRBJ2-1|TRBV14
CASSQGLGTDYNEQFF
TGTGCCAGCAGCCAAGGTCTAGGCACGGACTACAATGAGCAGTTCTTC
>.|.|TRBJ2-3|TRBV18
CASSPSVLDTQYF
TGTGCCAGCTCACCGTCAGTGTTAGATACGCAGTATTTT
>.|.|TRBJ2-7|TRBV11-2
CASSLAVGEQYF
TGTGCCAGCAGCTTAGCCGTCGGTGAGCAGTACTTC
>.|.|TRBJ1-1|TRBV7-2
CASSLVSTQVNTEAFF
TGTGCCAGCAGCTTAGTGAGTACACAGGTGAACACTGAAGCTTTCTTT
>.|.|TRBJ2-7|TRBV11-2
CASSSRVPLSYEQYF
TGTGCCAGCAGCTCCAGGGTACCGCTCTCCTACGAGCAGTACTTC
>TRBD1|.|TRBJ2-5|TRBV5-1
CASSPHPGQGQETQYF
TGCGCCAGCAGCCCCCACCCTGGACAGGGCCAGGAGACCCAGTACTTC
>.|.|TRBJ2-1|TRBV6-6
CASSYSGGLDNNEQFF
TGTGCCAGCAGTTACTCGGGAGGACTGGACAACAATGAGCAGTTCTTC
>.|once|TRBJ1-6|TRBV30
CAWSNPGTQNSPLHF
TGTGCCTGGAGTAATCCAGGGACACAGAATTCACCCCTCCACTTT
>.|.|TRBJ2-7|TRBV3-1/TRBV3-2
CASSNTGTYTYEQYF
TGTGCCAGCAGCAACACAGGGACCTACACCTACGAGCAGTACTTC
>.|few|TRBJ2-7|TRBV2
CASSKGDGPYEQYF
TGTGCCAGCAGTAAGGGGGACGGACCCTACGAGCAGTACTTC
>TRBD2|.|TRBJ2-3|TRBV7-6
CASSPRVAGGTDTQYF
TGTGCCAGCAGCCCCCGGGTAGCGGGGGGCACAGATACGCAGTATTTT
>TRBD1|.|TRBJ2-7|TRBV28
CASSPLDRGSYEQYF
TGTGCCAGCAGTCCACTCGACAGGGGGTCCTACGAGCAGTACTTC
>TRBD2|.|TRBJ2-3|TRBV24-1
CATSAGTSSTDTQYF
TGTGCCACCAGTGCCGGGACTAGCAGCACAGATACGCAGTATTTT
>TRBD1|.|TRBJ2-3|TRBV5-1
CASRVDRATDTQYF
TGCGCCAGCAGGGTAGACAGGGCCACAGATACGCAGTATTTT
>.|.|TRBJ2-5|TRBV5-4
CASSLGPPDFQETQYF
TGTGCCAGCAGCTTGGGGCCCCCCGATTTTCAAGAGACCCAGTACTTC
>TRBD2|.|TRBJ2-3|TRBV9
CASSIAGGSDTQYF
TGTGCCAGCTCGATAGCGGGGGGGTCAGATACGCAGTATTTT
>.|.|TRBJ2-1|TRBV7-3
CASSSGTGAGQFF
TGTGCCAGCAGCAGCGGTACTGGCGCGGGGCAGTTCTTC
>.|once|TRBJ2-3|TRBV13
CASSLGSVDTQYF
TGTGCCAGCAGCTTAGGGTCCGTAGATACGCAGTATTTT
>.|.|TRBJ2-2|TRBV30
CAWNNLVGFGELFF
TGTGCCTGGAATAATTTGGTGGGCTTCGGGGAGCTGTTTTTT
>TRBD1|.|TRBJ2-5|TRBV2
CALIPRTGQETQYF
TGTGCCTTGATCCCCCGGACAGGGCAGGAGACCCAGTACTTC
>TRBD2|.|TRBJ2-5|TRBV14
CASSQGLAGTETQYF
TGTGCCAGCAGCCAAGGACTAGCGGGAACAGAGACCCAGTACTTC
>.|.|TRBJ1-2|TRBV11-2
CASSLREGFNYGYTF
TGTGCCAGCAGCTTACGTGAGGGATTTAACTATGGCTACACCTTC
>.|few|TRBJ1-2|TRBV7-8
CASSFGVVERGYTF
TGTGCCAGCAGCTTTGGCGTTGTCGAGCGTGGCTACACCTTC
>.|.|TRBJ1-6|TRBV27
CASSLGAEPNSPLHF
TGTGCCAGCAGTTTAGGGGCAGAGCCTAATTCACCCCTCCACTTT
>TRBD2|.|TRBJ2-1|TRBV4-1
CASSQALFGTRLYNEQFF
TGCGCCAGCAGCCAAGCGTTGTTCGGGACTAGGCTGTACAATGAGCAGTTCTTC
>TRBD1|.|TRBJ1-2|TRBV30
CAWNDQGARVNGYTF
TGTGCCTGGAATGATCAGGGGGCGCGGGTTAATGGCTACACCTTC
>TRBD1|.|TRBJ1-2|TRBV5-4
CASSYGQDRDGYTF
TGTGCCAGCAGCTACGGACAGGATCGCGATGGCTACACCTTC
>.|once|TRBJ2-7|TRBV10-3
CAISEKGRDSTYEQYF
TGTGCCATCAGTGAGAAAGGGCGAGACAGTACCTACGAGCAGTACTTC
>TRBD2|.|TRBJ2-3|TRBV3-1/TRBV3-2
CASSQEGLARPDTQYF
TGTGCCAGCAGCCAAGAGGGACTAGCGAGGCCAGATACGCAGTATTTT
>TRBD1|.|TRBJ2-1|TRBV5-1
CASSLEGQGYNEQFF
TGCGCCAGCAGCTTGGAGGGACAGGGCTACAATGAGCAGTTCTTC
>.|few|TRBJ1-1|TRBV11-2
CASSLRNTEAFF
TGTGCCAGCAGCCTAAGGAACACTGAAGCTTTCTTT
>.|.|TRBJ2-7|TRBV30
CAWSPNSYEQYF
TGTGCCTGGAGTCCTAACAGCTACGAGCAGTACTTC
>TRBD2|.|TRBJ2-1|TRBV6-2/TRBV6-3
CASSATLAYNEQFF
TGTGCCAGCAGTGCGACACTAGCGTACAATGAGCAGTTCTTC
>TRBD2|.|TRBJ2-1|TRBV5-1
CASSTLAGDLNEQFF
TGCGCCAGCAGCACTCTAGCGGGGGACTTGAATGAGCAGTTCTTC
>.|.|TRBJ1-4|TRBV9
CASSLTQGSEKLFF
TGTGCCAGCAGCCTAACTCAGGGTTCTGAAAAACTGTTTTTT